The clone carrying this T cell receptor beta chain showed up just a few times. The second PCR ran about 7 to 12 cycles with a sample-barcoded 5' primer and J-beta primers. TCRdb independently ran MiXCR on the 5' RACE reads; one entry per CDR3 protein. The sample includes 650,000 to 1,000,000 distinct CDR3 sequences, around 36% of them seen just once. CDR1 is KGHSH, CDR2 LQKENI, per germline. The CDR3 length is 17 residues. V dropped 6 bases and J dropped 2 bases, with 21 bases sitting between them. This entry belongs to a study of blood T cells in healthy people across ages. A minimum of 5.5 micrograms of total RNA was extracted per sample.

Sequenced sample: blood. The chain carries TRBV18 and TRBJ2-3, with D hard to call. This TCR came from a man younger than 35 in good health. For the CDR3, the DNA is TGTGCCAGCTCCCCATTACCGCAATATAGTATCACAGATACGCAGTATTTT. It specifies CASSPLPQYSITDTQYF. The full variable domain, with the rest looked up from reference TRBV18 and TRBJ2-3, is NAGVMQNPRHLVRRRGQEARLRCSPMKGHSHVYWYRQLPEEGLKFMVYLQKENIIDESGMPKERFSAEFPKEGPSILRIQQVVRGDSAAYFCASSPLPQYSITDTQYFGPGTRLTVL.